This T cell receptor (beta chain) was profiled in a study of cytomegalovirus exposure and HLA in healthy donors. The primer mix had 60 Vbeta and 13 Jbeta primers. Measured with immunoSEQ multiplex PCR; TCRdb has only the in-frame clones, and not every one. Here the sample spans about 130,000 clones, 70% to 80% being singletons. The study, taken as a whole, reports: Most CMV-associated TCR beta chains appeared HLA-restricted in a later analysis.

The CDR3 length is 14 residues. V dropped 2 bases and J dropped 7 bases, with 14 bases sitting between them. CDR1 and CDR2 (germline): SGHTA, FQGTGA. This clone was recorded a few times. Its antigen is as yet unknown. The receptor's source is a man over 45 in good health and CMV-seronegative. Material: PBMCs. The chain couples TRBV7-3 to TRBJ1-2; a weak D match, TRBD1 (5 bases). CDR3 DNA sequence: TGTGCCAGCAGCTTAGACAGTTTTAGTCGTGGCTACACCTTC. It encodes CASSLDSFSRGYTF.